This TCR beta chain emerged from a study of beta chain features in type 1 diabetes. All of the isolated RNA was reverse transcribed, so expressed TCRB transcripts were sequenced. The data were produced by immunoSEQ multiplex PCR, yet TCRdb's version contains in-frame clones alone and is incomplete. This table holds about 350,000 clones, 15% to 20% found once. Germline V CDR1 and CDR2: SQVTM, ANQGSEA. Trimming removed 7 bases from V and 0 bases from J, with 15 bases in between. The CDR3 contains 14 residues. The sequencing sample was made of naive CD4+ T cells from blood. The TCR sequence derives from a young woman in good health. The V and J genes are TRBV29-1 and TRBJ1-2, with D perhaps TRBD1 (6 bases). CDR3 protein: CSGSRDNANYGYTF. The CDR3 coding sequence is TGCAGCGGTAGCCGGGACAACGCTAACTATGGCTACACCTTC.